This T cell receptor (beta chain) derives from a study of blood T cell repertoires in COVID-19 (dated by TCRdb to 2018 to 2021). In the study overall: The collaborator samples originated in the United States, Italy and Spain and spanned the acute and convalescent phases of COVID-19. The prospective study material was composed of cDNA or gDNA derived from T cells, B-cell-depleted T cells, or PBMCs. The dataset comprised deeply sampled blood TCRbeta repertoires from subjects exposed to, actively infected with, or recovered from COVID-19. The repertoires were released in a freely available public database meant as a resource for research on the immune response to SARS-CoV-2. Samples came from the ongoing ImmuneRACE study (first 160 participants) plus 1,254 subjects from 6 global collaborators. A de-identified subject ID, COVID-19 status, age in years and sex were almost always included in the sample metadata. Where available, HLA class I and class II types were obtained from metadata supplied by the sample provider rather than from assay-based typing. Study-wide conclusions, independent of this receptor: The quantity of clinical and demographic metadata differed by source and by participant and was supplied without curation.

Each collaborating institution followed its own protocols to collect whole blood in K2EDTA tubes. For TCRbeta analysis, collaborator samples were shipped as frozen whole blood, as isolated PBMCs, or as DNA extracted from either sample type. V loses 3 bases, J loses 0 bases, and the germline ends lie 17 bases apart. Looking up the germline V gene yields CDR1 SGHAT and CDR2 FQNNGV. There are 18 amino acids in the CDR3, from cysteine to phenylalanine inclusive. Solely the CDR3 DNA is kept, with 54 bases framed from the first base. Points on this clone: Its antigen has not been determined. Base qualities are missing; no much larger clone stands one base away.

TCRbeta CDR3 regions were amplified from genomic DNA using the immunoSEQ Assay, a bias-controlled multiplex PCR. From the authors' description of their analysis: Nucleated cell counts per sample were estimated from amplification of reference gene primers within the assay. Sequence reads were collapsed and filtered to measure the absolute abundance of every unique TCRbeta CDR3 rearrangement. For each sample, productive Simpson clonality was calculated by taking the square root of Simpson's diversity index across productive rearrangements. In TCRdb, the immuneACCESS table is reduced to in-frame sequences with V and J assigned. These tables do not hold every clone; where another copy was compared, an unresolved V gene accounts for under half, and the others remain unexplained. V and J calls and clone size are those listed in that table; D and trimming were worked out from the DNA. The sample includes almost 90,000 clones, with about 90% observed a single time. Over 8.5% of the sample is taken by the ten largest.

The chain joins TRBV11-2 to TRBJ2-2; a tentative D match to TRBD2 spans 6 bases. The receptor comes from an elderly man with acute or convalescent COVID-19. Sequencing was performed on peripheral blood. This receptor carries the CDR3 CASSFLGWEATNTGELFF. The nucleotide sequence is given as TGTGCCAGCAGCTTCCTTGGGTGGGAGGCCACGAACACCGGGGAGCTGTTTTTT. Reference TRBV11-2 and TRBJ2-2 genes cover what lies past the CDR3, so the full variable domain is EAGVAQSPRYKIIEKRQSVAFWCNPISGHATLYWYQQILGQGPKLLIQFQNNGVVDDSQLPKDRFSAERLKGVDSTLKIQPAKLEDSAVYLCASSFLGWEATNTGELFFGEGSRLTVL.